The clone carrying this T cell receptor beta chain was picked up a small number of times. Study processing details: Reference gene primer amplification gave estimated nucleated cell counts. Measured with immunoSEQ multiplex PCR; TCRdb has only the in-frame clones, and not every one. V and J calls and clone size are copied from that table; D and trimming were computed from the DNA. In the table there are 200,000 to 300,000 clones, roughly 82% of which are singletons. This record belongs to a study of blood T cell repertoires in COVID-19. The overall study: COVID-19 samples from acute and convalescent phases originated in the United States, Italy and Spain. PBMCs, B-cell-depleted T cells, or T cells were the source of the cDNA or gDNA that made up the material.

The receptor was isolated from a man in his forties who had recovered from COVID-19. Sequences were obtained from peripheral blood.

The CDR3: CAWRRWDRTNTEAFF. Written as DNA, the CDR3 is TGTGCCTGGAGAAGATGGGACAGAACAAACACTGAAGCTTTCTTT. The rearrangement links TRBV30 to TRBJ1-1; 7 bases agree with TRBD1. CDR1 GTSNPN and CDR2 SVGIG come from the germline V gene (reference sequence). There are 15 residues in the CDR3. Unmatched junction bases numbered 9, after V lost 3 bases and J lost 2 bases.